These T cell receptor beta chains were read from a single sample in a study of blood T cells in healthy people across ages. TCRdb itself ran the 5' RACE reads through MiXCR, one entry per CDR3 protein. The table includes around 1,800,000 distinct CDR3 sequences, 39% detected once. The sample was blood. These receptors all come from a human donor in good health. Each CDR3 is given with its conserved first and last residue. D genes are given only for firm matches. Only some rows state a clone size, as once, few, many or a class for expanded clones.

.,TRBV9,.,TRBJ2-4,CASEGGNIQYF,TGTGCCAGCGAGGGTGGAAACATTCAGTACTTC
few,TRBV4-3,.,TRBJ2-3,CASSPAHPDDTQYF,TGCGCCAGCAGCCCGGCCCACCCCGACGATACGCAGTATTTT
once,TRBV20-1,.,TRBJ2-1,CSARDGGLASISNEQFF,TGCAGTGCTAGAGATGGGGGCCTAGCGTCTATAAGCAATGAGCAGTTCTTC
few,TRBV2,.,TRBJ2-7,CASLGTASTYEQYF,TGTGCCAGCCTTGGCACGGCCAGCACCTACGAGCAGTACTTC
.,TRBV29-1,.,TRBJ2-5,CSLLGNTGAETQYF,TGCAGCCTCCTGGGTAATACGGGGGCAGAGACCCAGTACTTC
.,TRBV10-3,TRBD2,TRBJ2-1,CAISESISGGYNEQFF,TGTGCCATCAGTGAGTCGATCAGCGGGGGCTACAATGAGCAGTTCTTC
few,TRBV4-3,.,TRBJ2-7,CASSQVSRPSYEQYF,TGCGCCAGCAGCCAAGTTTCCAGGCCCTCCTACGAGCAGTACTTC
few,TRBV5-6,.,TRBJ2-1,CASSWAGALFF,TGTGCCAGCAGCTGGGCTGGAGCCCTGTTCTTC
few,TRBV29-1,TRBD1,TRBJ1-2,CSVEGGQGANYGYTF,TGCAGCGTTGAAGGTGGACAGGGAGCCAACTATGGCTACACCTTC
.,TRBV7-2,.,TRBJ2-7,CASSLGTRIAYEQYF,TGTGCCAGCAGCTTGGGCACTCGGATTGCCTACGAGCAGTACTTC
.,TRBV15,TRBD2,TRBJ2-5,CATSRDGGGVRRNEQYF,TGTGCCACCAGCAGGGACGGCGGGGGGGTACGGCGGAATGAGCAGTACTTC
.,TRBV28,.,TRBJ2-1,CASSPPWVGQFF,TGTGCCAGCAGTCCCCCGTGGGTGGGGCAGTTCTTC
.,TRBV7-2,TRBD1,TRBJ1-2,CASILQGLANYGYTF,TGTGCCAGCATCCTACAGGGGTTAGCTAACTATGGCTACACCTTC
.,TRBV29-1,.,TRBJ2-7,CSAQGLGHVSYEQYF,TGCAGCGCCCAAGGACTGGGACATGTGTCCTACGAGCAGTACTTC
many,TRBV29-1,.,TRBJ2-7,CSVGAGAYEQYF,TGCAGCGTTGGGGCAGGGGCTTACGAGCAGTACTTC
.,TRBV9,TRBD2,TRBJ2-1,CASSAELAGGPSTVYNEQFF,TGTGCCAGCAGCGCAGAACTAGCGGGGGGGCCTTCCACCGTTTACAATGAGCAGTTCTTC
.,TRBV7-2,TRBD2,TRBJ2-7,CASSHGMRGTSYEQYF,TGTGCCAGCAGCCATGGAATGCGGGGGACGTCCTACGAGCAGTACTTC
.,TRBV5-1,TRBD1,TRBJ1-6,CASSWGGQQSPLHF,TGCGCCAGCAGCTGGGGGGGACAGCAATCACCCCTCCACTTT
.,TRBV20-1,.,TRBJ2-5,CRARNGETQYF,TGCAGGGCTAGAAACGGGGAGACCCAGTACTTC
few,TRBV4-3,TRBD2,TRBJ2-5,CASSPRLAGGNYQETQYF,TGCGCCAGCAGCCCACGACTAGCGGGGGGGAATTACCAAGAGACCCAGTACTTC
.,TRBV6-5,.,TRBJ2-3,CASSYSGVRTDTQYF,TGTGCCAGCAGTTACTCGGGGGTTCGCACAGATACGCAGTATTTT
once,TRBV18,.,TRBJ1-4,CASSPYGGSDEKLFF,TGTGCCAGCTCACCCTACGGGGGGTCGGATGAAAAACTGTTTTTT
.,TRBV5-1,TRBD1,TRBJ2-5,CASSPGGGGNQETQYF,TGCGCCAGCAGCCCAGGGGGCGGCGGGAATCAAGAGACCCAGTACTTC
.,TRBV10-3,.,TRBJ2-7,CAISGGEEQYF,TGTGCCATCAGTGGAGGGGAAGAGCAGTACTTC
.,TRBV4-2,.,TRBJ1-4,CASSQEADRLYNEKLFF,TGTGCCAGCAGCCAAGAAGCAGACCGGCTCTATAATGAAAAACTGTTTTTT
.,TRBV4-3,TRBD1,TRBJ1-1,CAGSQAYRQGPTEAFF,TGCGCCGGCAGCCAAGCCTACCGACAGGGGCCCACTGAAGCTTTCTTT
.,TRBV6-5,.,TRBJ1-1,CASSYSVLGHEAFF,TGTGCCAGCAGTTACTCTGTCTTGGGGCATGAAGCTTTCTTT
few,TRBV20-1,.,TRBJ2-3,CSSGSPSTDTQYF,TGCAGTTCAGGGTCCCCAAGCACAGATACGCAGTATTTT
few,TRBV29-1,TRBD1,TRBJ1-2,CSVKNMDRSNYGYTF,TGCAGCGTTAAAAACATGGACAGGAGTAACTATGGCTACACCTTC
few,TRBV6-5,TRBD1,TRBJ1-1,CASSGRDRMNTEAFF,TGTGCCAGCAGTGGACGGGACAGAATGAACACTGAAGCTTTCTTT
.,TRBV19,.,TRBJ1-2,CASSAATGRDGHTF,TGTGCCAGTAGTGCCGCTACAGGGAGGGATGGCCACACCTTC
few,TRBV6-5,TRBD1,TRBJ1-2,CASSYSQGAYGYTF,TGTGCCAGCAGTTACTCACAGGGGGCCTATGGCTACACCTTC
few,TRBV6-8,.,TRBJ2-6,CASSYLQERSGANVLTF,TGTGCCAGCAGTTACCTTCAGGAACGCTCTGGGGCCAACGTCCTGACTTTC
few,TRBV5-1,.,TRBJ1-2,CASSFYQGNYSYTF,TGCGCCAGCAGCTTCTACCAGGGCAATTATAGCTACACCTTC
.,TRBV12-3/TRBV12-4,.,TRBJ2-5,CASSGTSWDQETQYF,TGTGCCAGCAGTGGGACCTCCTGGGACCAAGAGACCCAGTACTTC
.,TRBV3-1,.,TRBJ1-6,CASSQGWDSPLHF,TGTGCCAGCAGCCAAGGGTGGGATTCACCCCTCCACTTT
few,TRBV7-9,TRBD1,TRBJ1-2,CASSLEGTGAYGYTF,TGTGCCAGCAGCTTAGAAGGGACAGGGGCCTATGGCTACACCTTC
.,TRBV20-1,.,TRBJ2-7,CSAPWGRDYEQYF,TGCAGTGCCCCCTGGGGCAGGGACTACGAGCAGTACTTC
.,TRBV6-2/TRBV6-3,.,TRBJ1-1,CASSYSDSSSAFF,TGTGCCAGCAGTTATTCCGACTCCTCTTCAGCTTTCTTT
.,TRBV9,.,TRBJ1-2,CASSITDNYGYTF,TGTGCCAGCAGTATAACAGATAACTATGGCTACACCTTC
.,TRBV4-1,TRBD2,TRBJ2-5,CASSQGGTSGGSWYQETQYF,TGCGCCAGCAGCCAAGGGGGGACTAGCGGGGGGAGTTGGTACCAAGAGACCCAGTACTTC
.,TRBV20-1,TRBD1,TRBJ1-5,CSAKNQGVGNQPQHF,TGCAGTGCTAAGAACCAGGGGGTCGGAAATCAGCCCCAGCATTTT
.,TRBV20-1,TRBD1,TRBJ1-1,CSARDRYRDREWGTEAFF,TGCAGTGCTAGAGATCGTTATAGGGACAGGGAGTGGGGCACTGAAGCTTTCTTT
.,TRBV29-1,TRBD1,TRBJ1-2,CSAGGQEYGYTF,TGCAGCGCCGGGGGACAGGAGTATGGCTACACCTTC
.,TRBV12-3/TRBV12-4,TRBD2,TRBJ2-1,CASTRTSAYNEQFF,TGTGCCAGCACCCGAACTAGCGCTTACAATGAGCAGTTCTTC